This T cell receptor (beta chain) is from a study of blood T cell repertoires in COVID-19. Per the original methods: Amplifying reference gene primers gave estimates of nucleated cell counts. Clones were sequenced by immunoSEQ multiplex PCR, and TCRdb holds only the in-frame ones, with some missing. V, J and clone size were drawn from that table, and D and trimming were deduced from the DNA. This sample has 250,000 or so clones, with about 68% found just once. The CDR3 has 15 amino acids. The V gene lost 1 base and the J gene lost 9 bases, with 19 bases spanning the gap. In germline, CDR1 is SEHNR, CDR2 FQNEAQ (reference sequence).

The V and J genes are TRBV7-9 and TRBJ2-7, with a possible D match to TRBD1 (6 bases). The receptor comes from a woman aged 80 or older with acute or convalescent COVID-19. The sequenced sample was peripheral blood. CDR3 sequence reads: CASSLEAGAGSVQYF. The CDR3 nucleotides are TGTGCCAGCAGCTTAGAGGCAGGGGCAGGGTCGGTGCAGTACTTC.